Reported below is one T cell receptor (beta chain). No antigen is known for it. This entry belongs to a study of identical twins. V lost 3 bases to trimming and J lost 2 bases; unmatched junction nucleotides: 2. The CDR3 is 16 residues long. Germline V gene data show CDR1 as SGHNT and CDR2 as YYREEE (reference sequence). Study-wide results and limits: Invariant MAIT and iNKT cells could partly confound zero-insertion analyses. Twin sharing of out-of-frame TCR alpha was underestimated by models in monozygotic pairs.

TCRdb fed the 5' RACE reads into MiXCR, producing one record per CDR3 protein. The table lists approximately 220,000 distinct CDR3 sequences, around 9.6% of them singletons, with 5.1% in the top ten. The sequencing sample was made of memory (CD45RO+) T cells sorted from blood. The chain uses TRBV5-4 and TRBJ2-3; 14 bases align to TRBD2. The clonotype comes from a woman younger than 35 in good health. The CDR3 spells CASSSGLAGVTDTQYF. The DNA for the CDR3 is TGTGCCAGCAGCTCGGGACTAGCGGGGGTCACAGATACGCAGTATTTT. Drawing the rest from reference TRBV5-4 and TRBJ2-3, the complete variable domain is ETGVTQSPTHLIKTRGQQVTLRCSSQSGHNTVSWYQQALGQGPQFIFQYYREEENGRGNFPPRFSGLQFPNYSSELNVNALELDDSALYLCASSSGLAGVTDTQYFGPGTRLTVL.